This T cell receptor (beta chain) is drawn from a study of blood T cell repertoires in COVID-19 (dated by TCRdb to the early 2020s). Study-level background: The collaborator samples originated in the United States, Italy and Spain and spanned the acute and convalescent phases of COVID-19. The prospective study material was composed of cDNA or gDNA derived from T cells, B-cell-depleted T cells, or PBMCs. The dataset comprised deeply sampled blood TCRbeta repertoires from subjects exposed to, actively infected with, or recovered from COVID-19. A freely available public database, intended as a resource for researchers studying the immune response to SARS-CoV-2, is where the repertoires were released. The samples were drawn from the first 160 participants of the ongoing ImmuneRACE study and from more than 1,000 subjects provided by 6 global collaborators. The sample metadata nearly always contained a de-identified subject ID, COVID-19 status, age in years and sex. Where available, HLA class I and class II types were obtained from metadata supplied by the sample provider rather than from assay-based typing.

The germline V gene yields SQVTM for CDR1 and ANQGSEA for CDR2. V lost 4 bases and J lost 0 bases, and the count of bases not matched to a germline gene is 5. The CDR3 contains 16 residues, cysteine and phenylalanine counted. The retained sequence is limited to the CDR3, 48 bases, with the frame set at the first base. What the work shows at the level of the full study, not this receptor alone: How much clinical and demographic metadata was included differed by source and by participant, and the metadata was provided uncurated.

The collaborating institutions used their own protocols to collect whole blood in K2EDTA tubes. For TCRbeta analysis, collaborator samples were shipped as frozen whole blood, as isolated PBMCs, or as DNA extracted from either sample type. Note on this clone: Its antigen target is currently unknown. The record has no base qualities; no much larger clone is one base away.

TCRbeta CDR3 regions were amplified from genomic DNA by means of the immunoSEQ Assay, a bias-controlled multiplex PCR. Regarding the original processing steps: Nucleated cell counts per sample were estimated from amplification of reference gene primers within the assay. To quantify the absolute abundance of each unique TCRbeta CDR3 rearrangement, sequence reads were collapsed and filtered. For each sample, productive Simpson clonality was calculated by taking the square root of Simpson's diversity index across productive rearrangements. TCRdb took this table from immuneACCESS and kept in-frame rearrangements with V and J called. Such tables lack part of the clones; where checked against another copy, unresolved V genes explain under half of the gap, and the rest is unexplained. Clone size and V and J calls were adopted from that table, with D and trimming inferred from the DNA. This sample comprises a few hundred thousand clones, about nine tenths of them detected only once. Around 2.1% of the sample goes to the ten largest clones.

Source material: peripheral blood. Rearrangement joined TRBV29-1 to TRBJ2-1, and TRBD2 matches 11 of the central bases. This sequence was found in a man over 45 with acute or convalescent COVID-19. CDR3 protein: CSVVSGGAGSYNEQFF. The DNA sequence is given as TGCAGCGTTGTTAGCGGGGGGGCTGGCTCCTACAATGAGCAGTTCTTC.